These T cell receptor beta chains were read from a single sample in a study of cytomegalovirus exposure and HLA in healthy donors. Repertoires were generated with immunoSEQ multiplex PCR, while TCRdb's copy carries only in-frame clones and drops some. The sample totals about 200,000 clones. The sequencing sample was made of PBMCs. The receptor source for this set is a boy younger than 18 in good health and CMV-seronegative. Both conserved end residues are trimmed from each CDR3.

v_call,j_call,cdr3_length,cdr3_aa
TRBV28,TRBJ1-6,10,ASTHYNSPLH
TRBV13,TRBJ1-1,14,ASSLGTGPMNTEAF
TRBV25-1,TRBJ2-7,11,ASKGTGTYEQY
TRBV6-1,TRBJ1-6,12,ASSVNRENSPLH
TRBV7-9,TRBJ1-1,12,ASRPTGGAVEAF
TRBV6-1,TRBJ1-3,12,ASSEGGLIGSWN
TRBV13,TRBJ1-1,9,ASSLVLTGF
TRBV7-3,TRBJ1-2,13,ASSFGTPTNYGYT
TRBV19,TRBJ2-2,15,ASSSVGGLRVTGELF
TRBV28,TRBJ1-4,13,ASSVTGGEHEKLF
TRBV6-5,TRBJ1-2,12,ASKWRSYNYGYT
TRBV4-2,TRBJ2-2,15,ASSQEGGQGSTGELF
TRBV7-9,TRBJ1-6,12,ASSPSLEGSPLH
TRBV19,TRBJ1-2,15,ASTVPGQGRREEGYT
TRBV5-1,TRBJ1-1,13,ASSTLTGKNTEAF
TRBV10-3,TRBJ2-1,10,AIGRGDNEQF
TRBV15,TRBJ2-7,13,ATSREDREHYEQY
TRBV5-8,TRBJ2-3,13,ASSLRSPGGPVEY
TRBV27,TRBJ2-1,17,ASSPSQFRGLTSYNEQF
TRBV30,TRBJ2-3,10,AWSIARDTQY